A selection of T cell receptor beta chains follows, all from one sample in a study of T cell repertoires in cytomegalovirus infection. TCRdb processed the reads anew with MiXCR; each CDR3 protein has one entry. The data show about 83,000 distinct CDR3 sequences, with about 24% seen just once and about 50% held by the top ten. These receptors lack a known antigen. The sample here was CD8+ T cells from cultured PBMCs, taken from culture after CMV antigen stimulation. These receptors all come from a human donor in good health (CMV status not recorded). Some clones in this sample may be carry-over from other donors' samples. Each CDR3 is given with its conserved first and last residue. Fields, in order: J gene, D gene, clone size, V gene, CDR3 DNA, CDR3 protein. A D gene is named only where the DNA matches it firmly. Size is omitted from some rows. Given values are once, few, many or a class for expanded clones.

j_gene: TRBJ1-1; d_gene: NA; abundance: many; v_gene: TRBV19; CDR3nt: TGTGCCAGTAAGGAACGAGGGAACACTGAAGCTTTCTTT; CDR3aa: CASKERGNTEAFF
j_gene: TRBJ2-5; d_gene: NA; abundance: many; v_gene: TRBV7-9; CDR3nt: TGTGCCAGCAGCTTAAATGCAGGGCAAGAGACCCAGTACTTC; CDR3aa: CASSLNAGQETQYF
j_gene: TRBJ1-1; d_gene: NA; abundance: many; v_gene: TRBV2; CDR3nt: TGTGCCAGCATAGTACAAGGGATCACTGAAGCTTTCTTT; CDR3aa: CASIVQGITEAFF
j_gene: TRBJ2-7; d_gene: NA; abundance: few; v_gene: TRBV27; CDR3nt: TGTGCCAGCAGTCCCCTGGGGGCGCGGGGGTCCGAGCAGTACTTC; CDR3aa: CASSPLGARGSEQYF
j_gene: TRBJ1-5; d_gene: NA; abundance: many; v_gene: TRBV12-3/TRBV12-4; CDR3nt: TGTGCCAGCAGTTTAACTGCCCTCACGACAGTGAGCAATCAGCCCCAGCATTTT; CDR3aa: CASSLTALTTVSNQPQHF
j_gene: TRBJ2-7; d_gene: TRBD1; abundance: many; v_gene: TRBV7-9; CDR3nt: TGTGCCAGCAGCAACATCGACAGGGGGCTTTACGAGCAGTACTTC; CDR3aa: CASSNIDRGLYEQYF
j_gene: TRBJ1-1; d_gene: NA; abundance: few; v_gene: TRBV4-1; CDR3nt: TGCGCCAGCAGCCAAGGCGGTGTAGGGATGAGGAGGACTGAAGCTTTCTTT; CDR3aa: CASSQGGVGMRRTEAFF
j_gene: TRBJ2-1; d_gene: NA; abundance: NA; v_gene: TRBV12-3/TRBV12-4; CDR3nt: TGTGCCAGCAGTTTAGGGGGTGGGAGTGGGGCCCATGAGCAGTTCTTC; CDR3aa: CASSLGGGSGAHEQFF
j_gene: TRBJ2-1; d_gene: TRBD2; abundance: few; v_gene: TRBV11-1; CDR3nt: TGTGCCAGCAGCTTCCTGGCGGGGGGAAATGAGCAGTTCTTC; CDR3aa: CASSFLAGGNEQFF
j_gene: TRBJ1-2; d_gene: TRBD1; abundance: many; v_gene: TRBV19; CDR3nt: TGTGCCGCCCGAGCGGCAGGGGGTCAATATGGCTACACCTTC; CDR3aa: CAARAAGGQYGYTF
j_gene: TRBJ2-2; d_gene: NA; abundance: many; v_gene: TRBV7-6; CDR3nt: TGTGCCAGCAGCTTAGGGACAACGAACACCGGGGAGCTGTTTTTT; CDR3aa: CASSLGTTNTGELFF
j_gene: TRBJ1-2; d_gene: TRBD1; abundance: many; v_gene: TRBV7-2; CDR3nt: TGTGCCAGCAGCTATTTGACAGGGACAGCGAACTATGGCTACACCTTC; CDR3aa: CASSYLTGTANYGYTF
j_gene: TRBJ1-2; d_gene: NA; abundance: many; v_gene: TRBV11-2; CDR3nt: TGTGCCAGCAGCCCTACCGGTCCCTATGGCTACACCTTC; CDR3aa: CASSPTGPYGYTF
j_gene: TRBJ1-1; d_gene: TRBD1; abundance: few; v_gene: TRBV7-9; CDR3nt: TGTGCCAGCAGCTTAGATCAGGGACAGACAAAGAACACTGAAGCTTTCTTT; CDR3aa: CASSLDQGQTKNTEAFF
j_gene: TRBJ1-2; d_gene: NA; abundance: few; v_gene: TRBV7-9; CDR3nt: TGTGCCAGCAGCTTGGGGGGAAATGGCTACACCTTC; CDR3aa: CASSLGGNGYTF
j_gene: TRBJ2-7; d_gene: NA; abundance: few; v_gene: TRBV7-9; CDR3nt: TGTGCCAGCAGCTACCATGAGATCGGAGTATACGAGCAGTACTTC; CDR3aa: CASSYHEIGVYEQYF
j_gene: TRBJ2-7; d_gene: NA; abundance: NA; v_gene: TRBV6-5; CDR3nt: TGTGCCAGCAGTTACTCAGCAAAAAGGGAGCAGTACTTC; CDR3aa: CASSYSAKREQYF
j_gene: TRBJ2-5; d_gene: TRBD2; abundance: NA; v_gene: TRBV7-9; CDR3nt: TGTGCCAGCAGCGGGCAGCGGGAGTACCCCCAAGAGACCCAGTACTTC; CDR3aa: CASSGQREYPQETQYF
j_gene: TRBJ2-4; d_gene: TRBD2; abundance: many; v_gene: TRBV6-1; CDR3nt: TGTGCCAGCAGTGAGGGGGCGGGAGGGGCCAAAAACATTCAGTACTTC; CDR3aa: CASSEGAGGAKNIQYF
j_gene: TRBJ1-2; d_gene: NA; abundance: NA; v_gene: TRBV6-6; CDR3nt: TGTGCCAGCCGCGGGGATTCGGGGGGCTACACCTTC; CDR3aa: CASRGDSGGYTF
j_gene: TRBJ1-1; d_gene: NA; abundance: many; v_gene: TRBV12-3/TRBV12-4; CDR3nt: TGTGCCAGCAGTTTAGGTGGTCTAGGGGGGCGAGGCACTGAAGCTTTCTTT; CDR3aa: CASSLGGLGGRGTEAFF
j_gene: TRBJ1-4; d_gene: TRBD1; abundance: many; v_gene: TRBV19; CDR3nt: TGTGCCAGTAAGGAAGGACAGGGAGGATTTAATGAAAAACTGTTTTTT; CDR3aa: CASKEGQGGFNEKLFF
j_gene: TRBJ1-3; d_gene: TRBD1; abundance: many; v_gene: TRBV12-5; CDR3nt: TGTGCTAGTGGTTTGGACCTGACAGGGGGCGCAGAGGGAAACACCATATATTTT; CDR3aa: CASGLDLTGGAEGNTIYF
j_gene: TRBJ2-1; d_gene: TRBD2; abundance: few; v_gene: TRBV12-3/TRBV12-4; CDR3nt: TGTGCCAGCAGAGGGACTAGCGGGGATAGCTCCTACAATGAGCAGTTCTTC; CDR3aa: CASRGTSGDSSYNEQFF
j_gene: TRBJ1-2; d_gene: TRBD1; abundance: few; v_gene: TRBV29-1; CDR3nt: TGCAGCGTTGGGACAGGGGGTGCCTTTGGCTACACCTTC; CDR3aa: CSVGTGGAFGYTF
j_gene: TRBJ2-1; d_gene: NA; abundance: few; v_gene: TRBV7-6; CDR3nt: TGTGCCAGCAGGTTGAGGGGGGCGGAACAGTTCTTC; CDR3aa: CASRLRGAEQFF
j_gene: TRBJ1-1; d_gene: NA; abundance: NA; v_gene: TRBV6-2/TRBV6-3; CDR3nt: TGTGCCAGCAGTTCCGACAATCTCCGGGGTTTTACTGAAGCTTTCTTT; CDR3aa: CASSSDNLRGFTEAFF
j_gene: TRBJ2-3; d_gene: NA; abundance: NA; v_gene: TRBV4-1; CDR3nt: TGCGCCAGCAGCCAAGATGCGGGGGCCTACCGCACAGATACGCAGTATTTT; CDR3aa: CASSQDAGAYRTDTQYF
j_gene: TRBJ1-1; d_gene: NA; abundance: many; v_gene: TRBV11-2; CDR3nt: TGTGCCAGCAGCTTGACAGGGAACACTGAAGCTTTCTTT; CDR3aa: CASSLTGNTEAFF
j_gene: TRBJ2-7; d_gene: TRBD2; abundance: NA; v_gene: TRBV5-1; CDR3nt: TGCGCCAGCAGCTTGGCGGCTAGCGGGCCTATTTACGAGCAGTACTTC; CDR3aa: CASSLAASGPIYEQYF
j_gene: TRBJ2-5; d_gene: TRBD2; abundance: NA; v_gene: TRBV7-9; CDR3nt: TGTGCCAGCAGCTTTTTCGGGGGGGAGACCCAGTACTTC; CDR3aa: CASSFFGGETQYF
j_gene: TRBJ1-2; d_gene: NA; abundance: many; v_gene: TRBV12-3/TRBV12-4; CDR3nt: TGTGCCAGCAGCACGCGACCTAACTATGGCTACACCTTC; CDR3aa: CASSTRPNYGYTF
j_gene: TRBJ2-5; d_gene: TRBD2; abundance: few; v_gene: TRBV6-5; CDR3nt: TGTGCCAGCAAAGCGGGAAACGTCGGCGGGGAGACCCAGTACTTC; CDR3aa: CASKAGNVGGETQYF
j_gene: TRBJ2-1; d_gene: TRBD2; abundance: NA; v_gene: TRBV5-1; CDR3nt: TGCGCCAGCAGCTTCCTGGCTAGCGGGAGTGGTGAGCAGTTCTTC; CDR3aa: CASSFLASGSGEQFF
j_gene: TRBJ1-2; d_gene: NA; abundance: NA; v_gene: TRBV18; CDR3nt: TGTGCCAGCTCACCGACGGAGTTCGTAGGCTATGGCTACACCTTC; CDR3aa: CASSPTEFVGYGYTF
j_gene: TRBJ2-3; d_gene: NA; abundance: few; v_gene: TRBV7-9; CDR3nt: TGTGCCAGCAGCCACCCTTTTACCGAGTCTAGCACAGATACGCAGTATTTT; CDR3aa: CASSHPFTESSTDTQYF
j_gene: TRBJ1-3; d_gene: NA; abundance: NA; v_gene: TRBV28; CDR3nt: TGTGCCAGCATACGGTCAGGGAGGGGAAACACCATATATTTT; CDR3aa: CASIRSGRGNTIYF